This TCR beta chain was recorded in a study of blood T cell repertoires in COVID-19. Across the whole study: Samples representing acute and convalescent COVID-19 were sourced from the United States, Italy and Spain. T cells, B-cell-depleted T cells, or PBMCs supplied cDNA or gDNA.

Looked up from germline, CDR1 is SGHTA and CDR2 is FQGTGA. This CDR3 is 14 amino acids long. Trimming removed 5 bases from V and 4 bases from J; junction bases left unmatched: 7. The authors' processing: Amplification from reference gene primers served as the basis for estimated nucleated cell counts. Using immunoSEQ multiplex PCR, the repertoire was profiled, and TCRdb retains in-frame clones only, with some absent. V, J and clone size reflect that table, while D and trimming were determined from the DNA. The sample lists roughly 100,000 clones; 84% were seen once. The sequencing input was peripheral blood. The clonotype comes from a woman aged 60-70 years with acute or convalescent COVID-19. V and J are TRBV7-3 and TRBJ1-1; 7 nucleotides line up with TRBD1. CDR3 DNA: TGTGCCAGCAGCGCCGACAGGGTAGGCACTGAAGCTTTCTTT. It yields the protein CASSADRVGTEAFF.